A selection of T cell receptor beta chains follows, all from one sample in a study of blood T cell repertoires in COVID-19. Using immunoSEQ multiplex PCR, the repertoire was profiled, and TCRdb retains in-frame clones only, with some absent. The table shows more than 70,000 clones, with approximately 80% occurring only once. Sample: peripheral blood. The receptors were sampled from a woman older than 75 with active or convalescent COVID-19. Each CDR3 is given with its conserved first and last residue. Only part of the rows carry a size: once, few, many, or a class if the clone is expanded.

clone size	CDR3 length	V gene	J gene	CDR3 protein
.	12	TRBV12-3/TRBV12-4	TRBJ2-5	CASSPSAETQYF
.	16	TRBV5-1	TRBJ2-2	CASSWVSGSNTGELFF
.	17	TRBV3-1/TRBV3-2	TRBJ2-7	CASSQESTPRGHPGKYF
.	13	TRBV10-3	TRBJ2-7	CAIRVAGGNEQYF
.	15	TRBV19	TRBJ1-6	CASSSTAGGNSPLHF
.	16	TRBV11-2	TRBJ1-6	CASSPNQGLKGSPLHF
.	16	TRBV28	TRBJ2-2	CASSLYYRGRAGELFF
.	16	TRBV10-3	TRBJ2-3	CAISDPISGHTDTQYF
.	17	TRBV14	TRBJ2-7	CASSPGLAGRTGYEQYF
.	14	TRBV6-5	TRBJ1-2	CASSYSAGNYGYTF
.	12	TRBV11-3	TRBJ2-7	CASSPRSYEQYF
.	16	TRBV19	TRBJ2-6	CATAGGPTSGANVLTF
.	14	TRBV7-2	TRBJ2-5	CASSPQLAVETQYF
few	16	TRBV7-2	TRBJ2-5	CASSSRTSGSFETQYF
few	17	TRBV30	TRBJ1-5	CAWSRGTGVLGNQPQHF
.	16	TRBV27	TRBJ2-1	CASSFLTSGGVNEQFF
.	17	TRBV3-1/TRBV3-2	TRBJ2-6	CASSQWGGPSGANVLTF
once	11	TRBV3-1/TRBV3-2	TRBJ2-7	CASSQGTGQYF
.	16	TRBV6-2/TRBV6-3	TRBJ2-3	CASSYVRGSSTDTQYF
once	16	TRBV6-6	TRBJ2-3	CASSNKDRDSTDTQYF
few	13	TRBV5-1	TRBJ1-3	CASSPGTGNTIYF
.	14	TRBV7-2	TRBJ2-1	CASSSRQGSNEQFF
.	16	TRBV10-3	TRBJ2-7	CAISESGGQGPYEQYF
few	16	TRBV18	TRBJ1-4	CASSPSRTVTNEKLFF
few	12	TRBV9	TRBJ2-7	CASSAYGGEQYF
.	17	TRBV19	TRBJ1-1	CASSPGTGKGLNTEAFF
.	15	TRBV5-1	TRBJ1-5	CASSLEGQINQPQHF
.	15	TRBV15	TRBJ1-4	CATGQGVAANEKLFF
.	15	TRBV3-1/TRBV3-2	TRBJ1-4	CASSQGQGGFEKLFF
.	15	TRBV19	TRBJ2-6	CASTQISSGANVLTF
.	16	TRBV19	TRBJ2-3	CASTEISSGSADTQYF
.	14	TRBV14	TRBJ2-1	CASSPNLPYNEQFF
.	14	TRBV7-3	TRBJ2-1	CASSMLSGSNEQFF
.	17	TRBV4-3	TRBJ2-1	CASSHTPSGASYNEQFF
.	21	TRBV19	TRBJ1-4	CASRAVYAFLLGQGTNEKLFF
.	15	TRBV7-9	TRBJ1-5	CASSPAGSGNQPQHF
.	15	TRBV7-9	TRBJ2-1	CASSLVGTAYNEQFF
.	15	TRBV5-1	TRBJ1-1	CASSLGVFVNTEAFF
few	16	TRBV5-5	TRBJ2-1	CASSLALARYYNEQFF
.	13	TRBV19	TRBJ1-4	CASRHGGDEKLFF
.	17	TRBV9	TRBJ2-5	CASSVGSFGQGGETQYF
.	17	TRBV28	TRBJ2-5	CASSLWVGASGSRAQYF
once	11	TRBV20-1	TRBJ2-1	CSARRGPMPIF
.	14	TRBV3-1/TRBV3-2	TRBJ2-1	CASTPLRSYNEQFF
once	14	TRBV27	TRBJ1-5	CASSPGQGNQPQHF
.	14	TRBV3-1/TRBV3-2	TRBJ1-2	CASSHQTAYYGYTF